The present T cell receptor (beta chain) was sequenced within a study of beta chain features in type 1 diabetes. On the study more broadly: The study found patients and healthy donors alike in age, gender and cell yields.

Broader study findings: Although PCR might favor shorter templates, it would do so equally in patients and controls. Shorter TCRB CDR3s, moderately but significantly so, were found in Type 1 diabetes patients in all four CD4+ subsets.

Per donor, one heparinised blood draw averaged approximately 120 mL. Expressed TCRB transcripts were sequenced because the entire RNA isolate underwent reverse transcription. Produced via immunoSEQ multiplex PCR; TCRdb's table is partial and in-frame only. This sample has tens of thousands of clones, with 45% to 50% found just once. The CDR3 contains 14 residues. Germline CDR1 reads MGHDK; CDR2 reads SYGVNS. V lost 6 bases to trimming and J lost 3 bases, with 14 bases between them. On this clone itself: Its antigen is undetermined.

The gene calls are TRBV25-1 and TRBJ2-5; possible D gene TRBD2, 5 bases. The TCR was taken from a young man with type 1 diabetes. Input material: central memory CD4+ T cells from blood. The CDR3 loop is CASRLPGKKETQYF. CDR3 nucleotides: TGTGCCAGCAGATTACCCGGGAAAAAAGAGACCCAGTACTTC.